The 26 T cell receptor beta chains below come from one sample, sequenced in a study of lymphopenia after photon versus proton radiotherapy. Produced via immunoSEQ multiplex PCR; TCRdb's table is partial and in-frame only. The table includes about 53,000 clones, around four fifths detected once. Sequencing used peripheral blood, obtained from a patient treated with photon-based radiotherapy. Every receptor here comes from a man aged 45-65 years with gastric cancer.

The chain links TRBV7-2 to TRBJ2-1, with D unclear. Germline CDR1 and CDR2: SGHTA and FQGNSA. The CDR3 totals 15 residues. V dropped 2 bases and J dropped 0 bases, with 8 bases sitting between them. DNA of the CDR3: TGTGCCAGCAGCTTAAGTAGTAGCTCCTACAATGAGCAGTTCTTC. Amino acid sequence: CASSLSSSSYNEQFF. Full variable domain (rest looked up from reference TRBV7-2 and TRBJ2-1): GAGVSQSPSNKVTEKGKDVELRCDPISGHTALYWYRQSLGQGLEFLIYFQGNSAPDKSGLPSDRFSAERTGGSVSTLTIQRTQQEDSAVYLCASSLSSSSYNEQFFGPGTRLTVL.

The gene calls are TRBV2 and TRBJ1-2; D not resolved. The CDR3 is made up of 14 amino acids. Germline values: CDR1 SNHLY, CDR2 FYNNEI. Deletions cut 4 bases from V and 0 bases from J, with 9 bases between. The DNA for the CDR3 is TGTGCCAGCAGTGCCCAGTCGACTAACTATGGCTACACCTTC. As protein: CASSAQSTNYGYTF.

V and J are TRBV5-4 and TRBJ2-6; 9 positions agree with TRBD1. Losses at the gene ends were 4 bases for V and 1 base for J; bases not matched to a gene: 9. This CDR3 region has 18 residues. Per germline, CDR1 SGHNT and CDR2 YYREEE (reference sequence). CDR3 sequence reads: CASSIPGQGLSGANVLTF. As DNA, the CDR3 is TGTGCCAGCAGCATACCGGGACAGGGTTTATCTGGGGCCAACGTCCTGACTTTC.

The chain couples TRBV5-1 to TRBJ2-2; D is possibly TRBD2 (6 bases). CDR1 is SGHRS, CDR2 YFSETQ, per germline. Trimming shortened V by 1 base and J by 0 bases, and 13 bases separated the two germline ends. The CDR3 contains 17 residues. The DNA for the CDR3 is TGCGCCAGCAGCTTGAACCCTGGCGGGACGAACACCGGGGAGCTGTTTTTT. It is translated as CASSLNPGGTNTGELFF.

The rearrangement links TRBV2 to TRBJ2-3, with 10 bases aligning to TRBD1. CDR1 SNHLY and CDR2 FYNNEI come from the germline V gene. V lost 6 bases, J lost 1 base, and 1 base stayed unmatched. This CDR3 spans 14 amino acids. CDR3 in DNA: TGTGCCAGCAGAGGGACAGGGGGCACAGATACGCAGTATTTT. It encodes CASRGTGGTDTQYF.

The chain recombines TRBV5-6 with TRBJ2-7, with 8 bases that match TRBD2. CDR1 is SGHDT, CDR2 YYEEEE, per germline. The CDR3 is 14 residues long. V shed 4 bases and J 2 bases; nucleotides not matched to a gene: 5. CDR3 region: CASSRTSGTYEQYF. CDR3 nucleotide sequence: TGTGCCAGCAGCCGCACTAGCGGCACCTACGAGCAGTACTTC.

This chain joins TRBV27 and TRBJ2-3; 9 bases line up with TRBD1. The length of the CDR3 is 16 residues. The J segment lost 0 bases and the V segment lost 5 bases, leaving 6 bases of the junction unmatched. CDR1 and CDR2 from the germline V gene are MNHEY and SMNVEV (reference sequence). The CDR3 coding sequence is TGTGCCAGCAGTATCGGGACAGGGCTTAGCACAGATACGCAGTATTTT. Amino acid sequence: CASSIGTGLSTDTQYF.

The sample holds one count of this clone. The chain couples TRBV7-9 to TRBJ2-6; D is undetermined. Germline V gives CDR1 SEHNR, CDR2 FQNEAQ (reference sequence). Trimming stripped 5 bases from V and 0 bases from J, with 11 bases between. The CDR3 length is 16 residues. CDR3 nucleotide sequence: TGTGCCAGCAGCGTGGCCTGGGGCTCTGGGGCCAACGTCCTGACTTTC. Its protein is CASSVAWGSGANVLTF.

CDR3 bases: TGTGCCAGCAGTTCGGGAGTTTACGGGTTGGCCGGGGAGCTGTTTTTT. This gives the protein CASSSGVYGLAGELFF. This rearrangement joins TRBV5-4 to TRBJ2-2; TRBD2 might be the D (6 bases). The V gene lost 5 bases and the J gene lost 6 bases, with 20 bases spanning the gap. Germline CDR1 and CDR2: SGHNT and YYREEE (reference sequence). The CDR3 totals 16 residues.

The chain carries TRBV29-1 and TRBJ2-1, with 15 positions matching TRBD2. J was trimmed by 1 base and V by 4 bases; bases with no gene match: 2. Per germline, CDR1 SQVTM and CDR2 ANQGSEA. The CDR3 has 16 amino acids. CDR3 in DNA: TGCAGCGTTGGGGGACTAGCGGGAGGATCCTACAATGAGCAGTTCTTC. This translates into CSVGGLAGGSYNEQFF.

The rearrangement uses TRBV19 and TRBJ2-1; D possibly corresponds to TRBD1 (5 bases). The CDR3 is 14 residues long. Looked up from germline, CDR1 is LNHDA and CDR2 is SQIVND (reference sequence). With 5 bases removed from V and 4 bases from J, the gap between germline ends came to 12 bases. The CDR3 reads CASSPGPSYNEQFF. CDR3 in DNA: TGTGCCAGTAGTCCAGGGCCGAGTTACAATGAGCAGTTCTTC.

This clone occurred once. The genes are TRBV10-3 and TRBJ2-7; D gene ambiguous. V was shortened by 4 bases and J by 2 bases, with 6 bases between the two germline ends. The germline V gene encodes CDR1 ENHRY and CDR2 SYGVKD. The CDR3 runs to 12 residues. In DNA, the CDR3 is TGTGCCATCAGTGGGGTCCCCTACGAGCAGTACTTC. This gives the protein CAISGVPYEQYF.

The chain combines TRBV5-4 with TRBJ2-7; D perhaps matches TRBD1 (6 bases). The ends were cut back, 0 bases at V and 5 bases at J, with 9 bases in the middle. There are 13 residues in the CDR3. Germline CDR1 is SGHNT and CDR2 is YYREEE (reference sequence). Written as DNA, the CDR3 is TGTGCCAGCAGCTTGGTACAGGGTCACGAGCAGTACTTC. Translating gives CASSLVQGHEQYF. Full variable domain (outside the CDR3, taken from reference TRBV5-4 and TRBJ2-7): ETGVTQSPTHLIKTRGQQVTLRCSSQSGHNTVSWYQQALGQGPQFIFQYYREEENGRGNFPPRFSGLQFPNYSSELNVNALELDDSALYLCASSLVQGHEQYFGPGTRLTVT.

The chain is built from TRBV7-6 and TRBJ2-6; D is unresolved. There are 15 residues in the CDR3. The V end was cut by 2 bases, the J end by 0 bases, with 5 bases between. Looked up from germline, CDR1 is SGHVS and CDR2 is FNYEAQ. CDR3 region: CASSLMGSGANVLTF. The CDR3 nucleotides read TGTGCCAGCAGCTTAATGGGCTCTGGGGCCAACGTCCTGACTTTC.

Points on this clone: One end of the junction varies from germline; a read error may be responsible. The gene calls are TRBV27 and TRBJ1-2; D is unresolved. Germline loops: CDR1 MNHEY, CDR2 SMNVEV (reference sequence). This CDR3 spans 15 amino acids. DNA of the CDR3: TGTGCCAGTAGTTTAGGGAGTCCCCTGAGGGATGGCTACACCTTC. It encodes CASSLGSPLRDGYTF.

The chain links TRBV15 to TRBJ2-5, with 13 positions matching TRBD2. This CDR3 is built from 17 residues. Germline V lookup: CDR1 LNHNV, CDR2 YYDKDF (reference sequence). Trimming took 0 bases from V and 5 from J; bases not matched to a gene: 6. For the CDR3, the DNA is TGTGCCACCAGCAGAGATTGGACTAGCGGGAGCTGGGAGACCCAGTACTTC. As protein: CATSRDWTSGSWETQYF. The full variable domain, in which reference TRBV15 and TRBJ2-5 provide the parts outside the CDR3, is DAMVIQNPRYQVTQFGKPVTLSCSQTLNHNVMYWYQQKSSQAPKLLFHYYDKDFNNEADTPDNFQSRRPNTSFCFLDIRSPGLGDTAMYLCATSRDWTSGSWETQYFGPGTRLLVL.

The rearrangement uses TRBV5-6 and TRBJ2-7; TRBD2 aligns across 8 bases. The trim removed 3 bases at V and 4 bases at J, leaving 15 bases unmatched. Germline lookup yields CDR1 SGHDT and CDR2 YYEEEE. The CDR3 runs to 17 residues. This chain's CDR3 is CASSYLITGGTEYEQYF. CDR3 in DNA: TGTGCCAGCAGCTACCTAATAACGGGAGGGACGGAATACGAGCAGTACTTC.

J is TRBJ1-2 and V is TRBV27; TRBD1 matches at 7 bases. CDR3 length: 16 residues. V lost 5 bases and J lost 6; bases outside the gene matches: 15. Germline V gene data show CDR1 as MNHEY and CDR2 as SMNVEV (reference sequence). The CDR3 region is CASSGTRQGGVNGYTF. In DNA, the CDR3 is TGTGCCAGCAGTGGCACCCGACAGGGTGGAGTGAATGGCTACACCTTC.

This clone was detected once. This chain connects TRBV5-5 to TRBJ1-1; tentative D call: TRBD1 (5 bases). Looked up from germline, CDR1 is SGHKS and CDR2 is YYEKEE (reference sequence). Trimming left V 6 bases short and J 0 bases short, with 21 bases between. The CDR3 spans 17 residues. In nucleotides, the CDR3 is TGTGCCAGCACCTTCGGGGCGATGCGGATTATGAACACTGAAGCTTTCTTT. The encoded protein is CASTFGAMRIMNTEAFF.

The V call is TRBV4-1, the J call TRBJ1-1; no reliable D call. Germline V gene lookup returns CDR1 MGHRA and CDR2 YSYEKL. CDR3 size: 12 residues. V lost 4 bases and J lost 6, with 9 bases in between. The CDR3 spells CASSRPGPEAFF. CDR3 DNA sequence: TGCGCCAGCAGCCGCCCAGGCCCTGAAGCTTTCTTT.

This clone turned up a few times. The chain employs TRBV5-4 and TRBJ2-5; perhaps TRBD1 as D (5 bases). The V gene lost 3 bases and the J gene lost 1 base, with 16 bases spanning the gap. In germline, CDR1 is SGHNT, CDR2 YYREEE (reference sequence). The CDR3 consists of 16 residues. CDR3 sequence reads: CASSSRQLRRQETQYF. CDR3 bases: TGTGCCAGCAGCTCTAGACAGTTACGGCGCCAAGAGACCCAGTACTTC.

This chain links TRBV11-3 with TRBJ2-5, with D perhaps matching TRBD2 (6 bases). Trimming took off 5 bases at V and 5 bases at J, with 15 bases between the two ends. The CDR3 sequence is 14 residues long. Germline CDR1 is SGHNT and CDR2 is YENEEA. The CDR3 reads CASSQGRREETQYF. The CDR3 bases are TGTGCCAGCAGCCAGGGCCGACGGGAGGAGACCCAGTACTTC.

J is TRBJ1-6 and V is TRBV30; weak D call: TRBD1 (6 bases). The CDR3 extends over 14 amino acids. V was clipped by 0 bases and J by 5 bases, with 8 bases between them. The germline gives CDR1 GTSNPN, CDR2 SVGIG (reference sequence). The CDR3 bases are TGTGCCTGGAGTGTGGACAGAAATAATTCACCCCTCCACTTT. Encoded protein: CAWSVDRNNSPLHF.

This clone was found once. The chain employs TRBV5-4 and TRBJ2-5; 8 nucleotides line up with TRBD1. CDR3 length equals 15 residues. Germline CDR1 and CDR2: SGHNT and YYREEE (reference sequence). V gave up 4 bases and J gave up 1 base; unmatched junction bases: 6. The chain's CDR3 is CASSPDRVFQETQYF. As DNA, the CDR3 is TGTGCCAGCAGCCCGGACAGGGTATTCCAAGAGACCCAGTACTTC.

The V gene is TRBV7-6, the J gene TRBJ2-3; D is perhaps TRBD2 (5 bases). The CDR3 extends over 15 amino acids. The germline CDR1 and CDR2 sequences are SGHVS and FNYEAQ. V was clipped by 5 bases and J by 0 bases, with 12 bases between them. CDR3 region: CASSQLVPSTDTQYF. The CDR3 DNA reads TGTGCCAGCAGCCAACTAGTTCCTAGCACAGATACGCAGTATTTT.

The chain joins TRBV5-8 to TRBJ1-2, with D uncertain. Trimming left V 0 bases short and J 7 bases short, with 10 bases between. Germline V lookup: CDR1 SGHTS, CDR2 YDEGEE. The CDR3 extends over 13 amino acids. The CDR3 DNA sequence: TGTGCCAGCAGCTTGGTAGCGGGGTCTGGCTACACCTTC. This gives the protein CASSLVAGSGYTF.